The clone carrying this T cell receptor (beta chain) is a singleton in its sample. V lost 2 bases and J lost 1; bases outside the gene matches: 3. CDR3 length: 17 amino acids. Germline V CDR1 and CDR2: ENHRY, SYGVKD. Authors' methods: Reference gene primers were amplified, and this amplification served to estimate nucleated cell counts. Clones were read by immunoSEQ multiplex PCR, and TCRdb kept only the in-frame ones, dropping some. D and trimming come from the DNA, and the V and J calls and clone size come from that table. This table has roughly 250,000 clones, around 90% appearing once. The data are from a study of blood T cell repertoires in COVID-19. About the research overall: The United States, Italy and Spain were the sources of the acute and convalescent COVID-19 samples. Sources were T cells, B-cell-depleted T cells, or PBMCs; the material itself was cDNA or gDNA.

In terms of age and location, participants ranged from roughly 18 to 100 years and lived in about 25 US areas. This TCR derives from a woman in her 30s with acute COVID-19. The specimen sequenced was PBMCs or T cells enriched from blood (not recorded which). V is TRBV10-3 and J is TRBJ2-2; TRBD2 aligns across 11 bases. The CDR3 coding sequence is TGTGCCATCAGTGAGACTAGCGGGGGCCTGAACACCGGGGAGCTGTTTTTT. It translates to CAISETSGGLNTGELFF.